Below, one T cell receptor beta chain is given with its context. There are a few counts of this clonotype. The clone's antigen remains unknown. Base qualities were left out, and no much larger clone turns up one base away. Including the terminal cysteine and phenylalanine, the CDR3 comprises 14 residues. The retained sequence is limited to the CDR3, 42 bases, with the frame set at the first base. Trimming removed 3 bases from V and 3 bases from J, leaving 11 bases between the germline ends. The data stem from a study of identical twins (dated by TCRdb to 2016 to 2017). Study-level background: To test whether fetal clonotypes persist, this study deep-sequenced TCR alpha and beta repertoires from monozygotic twins, from unrelated adults of various ages, and from cord blood. To rule out contamination, the twin experiments were replicated at different times with different library preparation protocols.

Points the paper makes about the study in general: Recombination models systematically underestimated out-of-frame TCR alpha sharing in monozygotic twins but agreed with sharing between unrelated individuals. Zero-insertion analyses could be partly confounded by invariant T cells such as MAIT and iNKT, although diverse VJ usage argued against such confounding for most clonotypes. In beta out-of-frame sequences, excess twin sharing was weaker, because having fewer shared sequences lowered the signal-to-noise ratio. Because the same donors could not be followed over many years, the conclusions depended on cross-sectional statistical analysis. Abundant cord blood beta clonotypes carried fewer insertions; young adult naive repertoires showed a weaker similar trend, while memory repertoires showed none. Compared with coincidental sharing between unrelated individuals, out-of-frame TCR alpha sequences shared between twins had an excess of sequences with low generation probability.

Library method: 5' RACE. The run used an Illumina HiSeq 2000. A universal primer binding site was introduced by template switching, and a unique molecular identifier was present in the final cDNA, enabling accurate counting of TCR cDNA molecules. Specific primers in the conserved constant-segment region were used to synthesize first-strand cDNA for TCR alpha and beta chains. To control for contamination, every cDNA library was double barcoded, receiving both a SMART-Mk sample barcode and Illumina barcodes. Two successive PCR steps introduced TruSeq adapter sequences along with Illumina sample barcodes. The Illumina HiSeq platform was used with custom primers to sequence TCR alpha and beta cDNA libraries. The paper's processing steps were these. MiGEC was used to process raw reads and extract unique molecular identifiers, and MiXCR was used to find CDR3 positions. Recombination models were inferred per individual with the repgenHMM and IGoR tools using an EM algorithm. The tcR package in R was used for shared clonotype analysis, with sharing normalized by the product of cloneset sizes. To study raw recombination free of thymic and clonal selection effects, out-of-frame nonproductive sequences were analyzed. Clones were called with MiXCR by TCRdb after fastp trimmed the public reads at Q25, and only in-frame beta chains were retained. Rows matching on CDR3 protein sequence are summarized as one entry with the most common DNA and genes. TCRdb's processing, not the study's, gives the V and J calls here. Within this sample are fewer than 250,000 distinct CDR3 sequences, with approximately 7% of them counted one time only. The ten most abundant clones make up 3% to 4% of the sample.

Every donor was a healthy Caucasian. Three pairs of female monozygotic twins, all aged about 18 to 30 years, were included in the twin cohort. Miltenyi CD45RO+ enrichment and human naive T-cell isolation kits were used to isolate memory (CD45RO+) and naive T cells from PBMC. Another study also made use of these data, one on yellow fever vaccine responses in identical twins. The second source states: According to the authors, in identical twins the way T cells responded to vaccination appeared partly convergent and partly personalized. The study precisely tracked vaccine-responding T cell clones in identical twins.

Sequencing used memory (CD45RO+) T cells sorted from blood. Read against the paper, the sample's cell subset or site label means: CD45RO+ enriched T cells. The chain links TRBV12-3 or TRBV12-4 with TRBJ1-1; 6 matching bases give a weak D call of TRBD1. This TCR derives from a woman aged 18 to 35 in good health. The CDR3 here reads CASSLANRDTEAFF. The nucleotide sequence is TGTGCCAGCAGTTTGGCTAACAGGGACACTGAAGCTTTCTTT.